This is a list of T cell receptor beta chains from one sample in a study of T cells after yellow fever vaccination. Via MiXCR, TCRdb re-called the 5' RACE reads, giving one row per CDR3 protein. The table lists about 340,000 distinct CDR3 sequences, more than 8.5% of them singletons. The sample was PBMCs, taken on the day of the first yellow fever vaccination. All receptors come from a young man who received the YFV17D yellow fever vaccine. Each CDR3 is given with its conserved first and last residue. A D gene is named only where the DNA matches it firmly. Clone size is shown for a subset of rows, as once, few, many or a class of expanded clone.

-	TRBV9	TRBJ2-1	13	-	TGTGCCAGCAGCGTAGCCTCCAACAATGAGCAGTTCTTC	CASSVASNNEQFF
-	TRBV9	TRBJ2-5	15	-	TGTGCCAGCAGCCCAGTGGAGACAACGCGAGGGACCCAGTACTTC	CASSPVETTRGTQYF
many	TRBV13	TRBJ2-7	14	TRBD1	TGTGCCAGCAGCGGGGGGACAGGGAACTACGAGCAGTACTTC	CASSGGTGNYEQYF
few	TRBV27	TRBJ1-4	14	-	TGTGCCAGCCGCGAGGACAGAAGTAATGAAAAACTGTTTTTT	CASREDRSNEKLFF
-	TRBV18	TRBJ2-5	15	-	TGTGCCAGCTCACCGATCTACGGGGAACGGGAGACCCAGTACTTC	CASSPIYGERETQYF
-	TRBV7-2	TRBJ2-3	13	TRBD2	TGTGCCAGCAAGGCGGGGGGGGGGCATACGCAGTATTTT	CASKAGGGHTQYF
many	TRBV18	TRBJ2-5	14	-	TGTGCCAGCTCACCACCGGCAGCCCAAGAGACCCAGTACTTC	CASSPPAAQETQYF
few	TRBV18	TRBJ2-7	13	-	TGTGCCAGCTCCATCTCGGACCGCTACGAGCAGTACTTC	CASSISDRYEQYF
many	TRBV5-1	TRBJ2-2	13	-	TGCGCCAGCAGCTTGTTTGGCACCGGGGAGCTGTTTTTT	CASSLFGTGELFF
-	TRBV10-3	TRBJ1-2	21	TRBD1	TGTGCCATCAGTGGCCACAGGGGGCTTATGGTGCGAACGGCGTACTTCTATGGCTACACCTTC	CAISGHRGLMVRTAYFYGYTF
-	TRBV12-3/TRBV12-4	TRBJ1-5	14	TRBD1	TGTGCCAGCAGTCAATCAGGGGGCGGCGGGCCCCAGCATTTT	CASSQSGGGGPQHF
-	TRBV7-2	TRBJ1-5	15	-	TGTGCCAGCAGCTTAGTTGGTTGTTGCAATCAGCCCCAGCATTTT	CASSLVGCCNQPQHF
-	TRBV20-1	TRBJ2-3	16	TRBD2	TGCAGTGCTAAAACTCGGACTAGCGGCCTACTAGATACGCAGTATTTT	CSAKTRTSGLLDTQYF
-	TRBV7-9	TRBJ1-2	13	-	TGTGCCAGCGAGCCCTATTCTAACTATGGCTACACCTTC	CASEPYSNYGYTF
few	TRBV10-3	TRBJ1-6	15	-	TGTGCCATCAGTGAGTCCTTAGGGCAGAATTCACCCCTCCACTTT	CAISESLGQNSPLHF
few	TRBV6-5	TRBJ2-2	15	-	TGTGCCAGCAGTTTCAGGGGGGGCTGGTCCGGGGAGCTGTTTTTT	CASSFRGGWSGELFF
few	TRBV2	TRBJ1-2	13	-	TGTGCCAGCAGGGCAGGGGTAACCCATGGCTACACCTTC	CASRAGVTHGYTF
-	TRBV20-1	TRBJ1-2	12	-	TGCAGTGCTACTTTACAGGGTTGGGGCTACACCTTC	CSATLQGWGYTF
-	TRBV5-1	TRBJ1-1	15	-	TGCGCCAGCGCCGAGTTGGGGGCCGGAGGCACTGAAGCTTTCTTT	CASAELGAGGTEAFF
-	TRBV7-3	TRBJ2-2	14	-	TGTGCCAGCAGCCCAAGGACAGCCACCGGGGAGCAGTTTTTT	CASSPRTATGEQFF
many	TRBV7-9	TRBJ1-1	15	-	TGTGCCAGCAGCTTACCCGAAGGACTGAACACTGAAGCTTTCTTT	CASSLPEGLNTEAFF
many	TRBV5-1	TRBJ2-3	14	-	TGCGCCAGCAGCTTGGCCACTGGCCCAGATACGCAGTATTTT	CASSLATGPDTQYF
-	TRBV29-1	TRBJ1-4	13	-	TGCAGCGTTGAATCGGGGGGCCCTGAAAAACTGTTTTTT	CSVESGGPEKLFF
-	TRBV10-2	TRBJ2-1	16	-	TGCGCCAGCAGTGAGTCCCGGCTCAGCTCCTACAATGAGCAGTTCTTC	CASSESRLSSYNEQFF
few	TRBV7-2	TRBJ1-1	12	-	TGTGCCAGCAGCCCAGCGAACACTGAAGCTTTCTTT	CASSPANTEAFF
-	TRBV28	TRBJ1-1	14	-	TGTGCCAGCAACCCGGGGGGCCGGGTGACTGAAGCTTTCTTT	CASNPGGRVTEAFF
few	TRBV19	TRBJ1-5	14	-	TGTGCCAGTAGTTACCGGGACTCTAATCAGCCCCAGCATTTT	CASSYRDSNQPQHF